In its sample, the clone carrying this TCR beta chain was seen many times. The source of the sample is a study of T-cell reconstitution after alpha-beta-depleted transplantation in children. Researchers prepared the TCRbeta library using unique molecular identifiers, the study reports. Via MiXCR, TCRdb re-called the PCR reads, giving one row per CDR3 protein. The data show approximately 630,000 distinct CDR3 sequences, around 14% seen once. The CDR3 extends over 13 amino acids. Germline assignment: CDR1 SQVTM and CDR2 ANQGSEA. With 4 bases removed from V and 0 bases from J, the gap between germline ends came to 7 bases.

The chain links TRBV29-1 to TRBJ1-3; D unresolved. This TCR was recovered from a girl aged 2-10 years with congenital amegakaryocytic thrombocytopenia, due to receive a stem cell transplant. Sequenced material: PBMCs, taken before TCRalphabeta/CD19-depleted stem cell transplant. The DNA of the CDR3 is TGCAGCGTTGGAATGTCCTCTGGAAACACCATATATTTT. This gives the protein CSVGMSSGNTIYF.